Given below is one TCR beta chain in context. Its target is not known. This specimen comes from a study of beta chain features in type 1 diabetes. Expressed TCRB transcripts were sequenced after all isolated RNA was converted to cDNA. Produced via immunoSEQ multiplex PCR; TCRdb's table is partial and in-frame only. This sample has almost 350,000 clones, with over 7% found just once. Findings of the study overall: In all four CD4+ subsets, TCRB CDR3 length was significantly, moderately reduced in type 1 diabetes. In the patient group, naive, central memory and Treg TCRB repertoires seemed more alike than in the healthy donor group.

CDR3 length: 13 amino acids. Trimming took off 3 bases at V and 4 bases at J, with 12 bases between the two ends. Germline V lookup: CDR1 SQVTM, CDR2 ANQGSEA. V and J are TRBV29-1 and TRBJ2-5; a weak D match, TRBD1 (6 bases). The sequence was collected from a man aged 30 to 45 with type 1 diabetes. Sequencing was done on a sample of central memory CD4+ T cells from blood. For the CDR3, the DNA is TGCAGCGTTGAGCCCCAGGGGCGAGAGACCCAGTACTTC. It yields the protein CSVEPQGRETQYF. Filled out from reference TRBV29-1 and TRBJ2-5, the complete variable domain reads SAVISQKPSRDICQRGTSLTIQCQVDSQVTMMFWYRQQPGQSLTLIATANQGSEATYESGFVIDKFPISRPNLTFSTLTVSNMSPEDSSIYLCSVEPQGRETQYFGPGTRLLVL.